This TCR beta chain comes out of a study of T cells in Graves' hyperthyroidism and ophthalmopathy. After removal of 7 bases from V and 4 bases from J, the junction contained 3 bases not matched to a gene. This CDR3 contains 14 residues. Looked up from germline, CDR1 is MNHNS and CDR2 is SASEGT. The investigators amplified TCR beta CDR3 regions from RNA transcripts. During a first-round RT-PCR of the TCR CDR3, the HTBI primer set was used. Each CDR3 protein gets one entry after TCRdb re-called the multiplex PCR reads with MiXCR. The repertoire holds some 490,000 distinct CDR3 sequences, with 20% to 25% as singletons. In the ophthalmopathy cohort, Clinical Activity Score was at least 3, NOSPECS grade at least 4, and duration under 3 months. Criteria for exclusion of patients were uncontrolled infection, other autoimmune disease, pregnancy or lactation. The PBMCs were sourced from fresh peripheral blood (about 9.7 ml).

This clonotype showed up many times. The antigen is unknown. Overall study results and limits: The majority of expanded thyroid clonotypes above 0.001 also appeared in blood.

The chain is built from TRBV6-1 and TRBJ2-7; 14 bases are shared with TRBD2. Sequencing input: blood. This clonotype was sampled from a woman in her 70s with Graves' ophthalmopathy. The CDR3 bases are TGTGCCAGCAAGGGGACTAGCGGGAGATACGAGCAGTACTTC. The encoded protein is CASKGTSGRYEQYF.